This entry is about one T cell receptor beta chain. The donors were adults (healthy and HIV-negative) with no recent acute infections or vaccinations. Nashville, Tennessee was home to all donors, each a Caucasian adult. As handled by the study authors: In the immunoSEQ data, sequences were junction-only and lacked quality scores, so filtering differed. Generated by immunoSEQ multiplex PCR, the TCRdb table keeps only in-frame clones and is missing some. The V and J calls and clone size come from that table; D and trimming were worked out from the DNA. The profile covers roughly 640,000 clones, with around 97% appearing a single time and roughly 0.05% taken by the ten largest. The sample is drawn from a study of shared clonotypes between healthy human individuals. About the research overall: Researchers assigned three CD4 naive, three CD4 memory, two CD8 naive and one CD8 memory plate to each donor.

V was trimmed by 2 bases and J by 5 bases, leaving 10 bases between them. Looked up from germline, CDR1 is SGHNT and CDR2 is YYREEE (reference sequence). The CDR3 length is 14 residues. V and J are TRBV5-4 and TRBJ2-2; weak D call: TRBD2 (5 bases). The sample comprised naive CD4+ T cells sorted from blood. Subset given: CD45RA+ positively selected. The origin of this receptor is a woman in her 30s in good health. CDR3 in DNA: TGTGCCAGCAGCTTCCAACTAGGGACCGGGGAGCTGTTTTTT. Its translation is CASSFQLGTGELFF.